This TCR beta chain was captured by sequencing in a study of blood T cell repertoires in COVID-19 (dated by TCRdb to about 2020). With regard to the full study: The collaborator samples originated in the United States, Italy and Spain and spanned the acute and convalescent phases of COVID-19. The sample metadata nearly always contained a de-identified subject ID, COVID-19 status, age in years and sex. The samples were drawn from the first 160 participants of the ongoing ImmuneRACE study and from roughly 1,300 subjects provided by 6 global collaborators. Where available, HLA class I and class II types were obtained from metadata supplied by the sample provider rather than from assay-based typing. The repertoires were released in a freely available public database meant as a resource for research on the immune response to SARS-CoV-2. The prospective study material was composed of cDNA or gDNA derived from T cells, B-cell-depleted T cells, or PBMCs. The dataset comprised deeply sampled blood TCRbeta repertoires from subjects exposed to, actively infected with, or recovered from COVID-19. Overall results and qualifications from the work: Clinical and demographic metadata were provided uncurated, with the amount varying by source and participant.

The immunoSEQ Assay, a bias-controlled multiplex PCR, was used to amplify TCRbeta CDR3 regions from genomic DNA. Processing in the source paper ran as follows. Nucleated cell counts per sample were estimated from amplification of reference gene primers within the assay. To quantify the absolute abundance of each unique TCRbeta CDR3 rearrangement, sequence reads were collapsed and filtered. For each sample, productive Simpson clonality was calculated by taking the square root of Simpson's diversity index across productive rearrangements. Here the immuneACCESS table is served through TCRdb, limited to in-frame sequences with V and J called. Missing clones are a known gap in these copies; in checked studies unresolved V genes cover under half, and the rest lacks a known reason. V and J calls and clone size are given by that table; D and trimming were obtained from the DNA. The sample records a few hundred thousand clones, about 90% of which are singletons. The ten largest clones add up to under 6.5% of the sample.

A second Seattle source provided samples from volunteer blood donors who had recovered from COVID-19. Whole blood was collected in K2EDTA tubes by collaborating institutions according to the institutions' own protocols. For TCRbeta analysis, collaborators shipped samples in one of three forms: frozen whole blood, isolated PBMCs, or DNA extracted from either of those sample types. This clone was found once. What this receptor recognizes is not known. The record has no base qualities; no much larger clone is one base away. The CDR3 contains 13 residues, cysteine and phenylalanine counted. Kept here is only the CDR3 DNA, which spans 39 bases and is read in frame from base 1. V lost 2 bases and J lost 7 bases; the stretch between them is 9 bases long. CDR1 and CDR2, per the germline V gene, are SGHTA and FQGNSA.

Sample: peripheral blood. This sequence was found in a man aged 18 to 30 who had recovered from COVID-19. This sequence uses TRBV7-2 and TRBJ1-5; possibly the D gene is TRBD1, per 5 matching bases. The DNA sequence is as follows: TGTGCCAGCAGCTTAATGGCAGGGCAGCCCCAGCATTTT. Its translation is CASSLMAGQPQHF.